The source of this T cell receptor (beta chain) is a study of early T cells in non-severe SARS-CoV-2 infection. Study in general: The chains were unpaired, and the sequenced material was bulk RNA from unsorted whole blood.

This clonotype was detected ten times or more. V shed 8 bases and J shed 2 bases, with 7 bases lying between them. Germline lookup yields CDR1 MDHEN and CDR2 SYDVKM. The CDR3 has 12 amino acids. Unique molecular identifiers tagged individual cDNA molecules. TCRdb processed the 5' RACE reads anew with MiXCR; each CDR3 protein has one entry. Of about 30,000 distinct CDR3 sequences in the sample, about 3.9% were seen once. This TCR was sampled from an adult who was a healthcare worker with PCR-confirmed SARS-CoV-2 infection or an uninfected control (not recorded which). Sequenced: whole blood. The genes are TRBV28 and TRBJ1-3, with D tentatively TRBD1 (5 bases). DNA of the CDR3: TGTGCCAGCCAGGGTACTGGAAACACCATATATTTT. Protein: CASQGTGNTIYF.